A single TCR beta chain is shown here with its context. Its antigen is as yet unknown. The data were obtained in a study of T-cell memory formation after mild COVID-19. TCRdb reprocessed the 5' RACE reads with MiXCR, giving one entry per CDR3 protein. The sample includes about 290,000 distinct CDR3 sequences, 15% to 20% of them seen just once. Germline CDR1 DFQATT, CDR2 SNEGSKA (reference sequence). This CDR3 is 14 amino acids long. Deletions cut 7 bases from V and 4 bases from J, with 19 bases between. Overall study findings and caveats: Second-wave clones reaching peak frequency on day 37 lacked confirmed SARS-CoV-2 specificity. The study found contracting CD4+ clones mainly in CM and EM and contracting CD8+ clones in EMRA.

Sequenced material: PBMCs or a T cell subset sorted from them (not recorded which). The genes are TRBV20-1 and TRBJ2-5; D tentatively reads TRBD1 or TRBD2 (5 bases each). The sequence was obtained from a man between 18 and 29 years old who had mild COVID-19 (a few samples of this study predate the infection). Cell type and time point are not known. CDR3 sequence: CSVHRGFEGETQYF. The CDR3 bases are TGCAGTGTTCACCGGGGCTTCGAGGGAGAGACCCAGTACTTC.